Listed below are T cell receptor beta chains from one sample, sequenced in a study of blood T cell repertoires in COVID-19. Generated by immunoSEQ multiplex PCR, the TCRdb table keeps only in-frame clones and is missing some. Among under 85,000 clones listed, 65% to 90% were seen once. The sample taken for sequencing was peripheral blood. The receptor source for this set is a man at least 80 years old with acute or convalescent COVID-19. Both conserved end residues are part of each CDR3. Each record gives: CDR3 length, V gene, J gene, clone size, D gene, CDR3 DNA, CDR3 protein. The D gene is left open where the match is weak. The listing skips clone size in some rows; elsewhere it reads once, few, many or a size class.

length: 17; V: TRBV3-1/TRBV3-2; J: TRBJ1-2; size: NA; D: TRBD1; DNA: TGTGCCAGCAGCCAGGAACCGGGACAGGGGGGTGACTATGGCTACACCTTC; CDR3: CASSQEPGQGGDYGYTF
length: 15; V: TRBV5-1; J: TRBJ2-7; size: NA; D: NA; DNA: TGCGCCAGCAGCTTGACAGGGAAACTGGTTTACGAGCAGTACTTC; CDR3: CASSLTGKLVYEQYF
length: 13; V: TRBV2; J: TRBJ2-7; size: many; D: TRBD1; DNA: TGTGCCAGCTACCCTCCAGGGGGCCACGAGCAGTACTTC; CDR3: CASYPPGGHEQYF
length: 15; V: TRBV28; J: TRBJ2-6; size: NA; D: NA; DNA: TGTGCCAGTAAGAGGCAATCCTCTGGGGCCAACGTCCTGACTTTC; CDR3: CASKRQSSGANVLTF
length: 11; V: TRBV6-5; J: TRBJ2-7; size: NA; D: NA; DNA: TGTGCCAGCAGCCTAACCTACGAGCAGTACTTC; CDR3: CASSLTYEQYF
length: 17; V: TRBV5-1; J: TRBJ2-7; size: once; D: TRBD2; DNA: TGCGCCAGCAGCCCCTCAATGACTAGCGGGATAGGATACGAGCAGTACTTC; CDR3: CASSPSMTSGIGYEQYF
length: 16; V: TRBV19; J: TRBJ2-1; size: few; D: TRBD2; DNA: TGTGCCAGTAGTAGAGAATTAGCGGGAGGGCCCAATGAGCAGTTCTTC; CDR3: CASSRELAGGPNEQFF
length: 12; V: TRBV15; J: TRBJ2-1; size: NA; D: NA; DNA: TGTGCCACCAGCAGTATATCTTTGCGGCAGTTCTTC; CDR3: CATSSISLRQFF
length: 18; V: TRBV7-6; J: TRBJ2-3; size: NA; D: TRBD2; DNA: TGTGCCAGCAGCTCAACCCTAGGACTAGCGGGAAGCACAGATACGCAGTATTTT; CDR3: CASSSTLGLAGSTDTQYF
length: 14; V: TRBV25-1; J: TRBJ1-4; size: NA; D: TRBD1; DNA: TGTGCCAGCAGTCTGGGGACAGGGGGAGAAAAACTGTTTTTT; CDR3: CASSLGTGGEKLFF
length: 14; V: TRBV6-5; J: TRBJ2-1; size: NA; D: TRBD1; DNA: TGTGCCAGCAGTCGGACAGGAAATTACAATGAGCAGTTCTTC; CDR3: CASSRTGNYNEQFF
length: 15; V: TRBV19; J: TRBJ2-1; size: NA; D: TRBD2; DNA: TGTGCCAGTAGTCCCTGGACTAGCGGGAGCAATGAGCAGTTCTTC; CDR3: CASSPWTSGSNEQFF
length: 11; V: TRBV7-9; J: TRBJ2-7; size: NA; D: NA; DNA: TGTGCCAGCAGCTTATATGTCGAGCAGTACTTC; CDR3: CASSLYVEQYF
length: 14; V: TRBV30; J: TRBJ2-1; size: once; D: TRBD2; DNA: TGTGCCTGGAAGCCAGCGGGGTATAACAATGAGCAGTTCTTC; CDR3: CAWKPAGYNNEQFF
length: 21; V: TRBV5-1; J: TRBJ2-4; size: NA; D: TRBD2; DNA: TGCGCCAGCAGCTTGATCCCCCAGGGACTAGCGGGAGGGATAGCCAAAAACATTCAGTACTTC; CDR3: CASSLIPQGLAGGIAKNIQYF
length: 13; V: TRBV10-3; J: TRBJ1-6; size: NA; D: NA; DNA: TGTGCCATCAGTGGACAGCCGAATTCACCCCTCCACTTT; CDR3: CAISGQPNSPLHF
length: 15; V: TRBV3-1/TRBV3-2; J: TRBJ1-2; size: NA; D: TRBD1; DNA: TGTGCCAGCAGCGCCGGGACAGGTTTGATCTATGGCTACACCTTC; CDR3: CASSAGTGLIYGYTF
length: 12; V: TRBV6-5; J: TRBJ1-1; size: NA; D: NA; DNA: TGTGCCGCCTCTCGCCGGCCGAGGGAAGCTTTCTTT; CDR3: CAASRRPREAFF
length: 15; V: TRBV5-6; J: TRBJ1-2; size: NA; D: NA; DNA: TGTGCCAGCAGTTTTGGAGGCAGACCGGCACGGGGCTACACCTTC; CDR3: CASSFGGRPARGYTF
length: 16; V: TRBV11-2; J: TRBJ2-7; size: NA; D: TRBD2; DNA: TGTGCCAGCAGCTTAACAGGGACTAGCACCTACTACGAGCAGTACTTC; CDR3: CASSLTGTSTYYEQYF
length: 15; V: TRBV2; J: TRBJ1-1; size: NA; D: NA; DNA: TGTGCCAGCAGCGGAGATAGGCAGATGAACACTGAAGCTTTCTTT; CDR3: CASSGDRQMNTEAFF
length: 14; V: TRBV11-3; J: TRBJ2-5; size: once; D: NA; DNA: TGTGCCAGCAGCTTAAGGACCCGAGGGGAGACCCAGTACTTC; CDR3: CASSLRTRGETQYF
length: 16; V: TRBV2; J: TRBJ1-3; size: NA; D: NA; DNA: TGTGCCAGCAGTGAGCGCGGTGGCTTCTCTGGAAACACCATATATTTT; CDR3: CASSERGGFSGNTIYF
length: 14; V: TRBV7-9; J: TRBJ1-4; size: NA; D: TRBD1; DNA: TGTGCCAGCAGCGCCGGACAGGATGGGGAAAAACTGTTTTTT; CDR3: CASSAGQDGEKLFF
length: 13; V: TRBV6-1; J: TRBJ1-1; size: NA; D: NA; DNA: TGTGCCAGCAGTGAAGCGGGGCAGAAAGAAGCTTTCTTT; CDR3: CASSEAGQKEAFF
length: 14; V: TRBV18; J: TRBJ1-1; size: NA; D: NA; DNA: TGTGCCAGCTCACCATCACGACAGGACACTGAAGCTTTCTTT; CDR3: CASSPSRQDTEAFF